Shown below are 29 T cell receptor beta chains from a single sample sequenced in a study of Graves' ophthalmopathy and Graves' hyperthyroidism. Transcripts of RNA were the source for amplifying TCR beta CDR3 regions. HTBI-primed first-round RT-PCR preceded second-round multiplex PCR. Using its own MiXCR run on the multiplex PCR reads, TCRdb lists one record per CDR3 protein. The sample has about 180,000 distinct CDR3 sequences; 37% are singletons. Sequencing used peripheral blood. All receptors derive from a woman aged 40 to 50 with Graves' ophthalmopathy.

In this sample, this clonotype turned up many times. This chain links TRBV7-2 with TRBJ2-2; D remains ambiguous. CDR3 length equals 14 residues. The V and J ends lost 3 bases and 3 bases respectively, with 8 bases between them. Per the germline V gene, CDR1 is SGHTA and CDR2 is FQGNSA. CDR3 loop: CASSFDRYTGELFF. Written as DNA, the CDR3 is TGTGCCAGCAGCTTCGACCGATACACCGGGGAGCTGTTTTTT. Filled out from reference TRBV7-2 and TRBJ2-2, the complete variable domain reads GAGVSQSPSNKVTEKGKDVELRCDPISGHTALYWYRQSLGQGLEFLIYFQGNSAPDKSGLPSDRFSAERTGGSVSTLTIQRTQQEDSAVYLCASSFDRYTGELFFGEGSRLTVL.

On this clonotype itself: At one end, the junction sequence differs from germline, possibly due to a read error. The chain employs TRBV6-1 and TRBJ2-7; 10 bases map to TRBD2. The CDR3 is 14 residues long. Looked up from germline, CDR1 is MNHNS and CDR2 is SASEGT. The CDR3 protein is CASSPASGSYEQYF. CDR3 DNA: TGTGCCAGCAGCCCTGCTAGCGGGAGCTACGAACAGTACTTC.

This clonotype has at least ten counts. The chain couples TRBV28 to TRBJ2-7; TRBD2 aligns across 9 bases. Germline lookup yields CDR1 MDHEN and CDR2 SYDVKM. The CDR3 is 10 amino acids. The CDR3 DNA reads as TGTGGTAGCGGGAGTTACGAGCAGTACTTC. Translated: CGSGSYEQYF.

The rearrangement uses TRBV12-3 or TRBV12-4 and TRBJ2-5, with 12 bases matching TRBD2. The CDR3 is 16 residues long. Trimming took 6 bases from V and 5 from J; bases not matched to a gene: 10. CDR3 bases: TGTGCCAGCAGACCTTCGACTAGCGGGAGCAGGGAGACCCAGTACTTC. Protein sequence: CASRPSTSGSRETQYF.

The V gene is TRBV6-5, the J gene TRBJ1-1, with 7 bases identical to TRBD1. CDR1 is MNHEY and CDR2 is SVGAGI in the germline V gene. J gave up 5 bases and V 6 bases, and 15 bases lay outside the gene matches. This CDR3 spans 16 amino acids. The CDR3 protein is CASSYDRVALGTEAFF. The DNA for the CDR3 is TGTGCCAGCAGCTACGACAGGGTCGCCCTAGGGACTGAAGCTTTCTTT.

This clonotype was recorded at least ten times. The V gene is TRBV20-1, the J gene TRBJ1-6; no clear D. The V and J ends lost 5 bases and 6 bases respectively, with 11 bases between them. The CDR3 runs to 13 residues. CDR1 and CDR2 from the germline V gene are DFQATT and SNEGSKA (reference sequence). The CDR3 coding sequence is TGCAGTGCTGGGGAGGGAAGTAATTCACCCCTCCACTTT. Residues: CSAGEGSNSPLHF.

This clonotype has at least ten counts. V and J are TRBV19 and TRBJ1-6; 7 positions agree with TRBD1. Germline-derived CDR1 and CDR2 are LNHDA and SQIVND (reference sequence). This CDR3 is built from 13 residues. V dropped 8 bases and J dropped 5; count of bases not matched to a gene: 3. The CDR3 sequence is CASGTENNSPLHF. CDR3 nucleotides: TGTGCCAGTGGGACAGAAAATAATTCACCCCTCCACTTT.

The chain combines TRBV2 with TRBJ1-1; D gene uncertain. The germline V gene has CDR1 SNHLY and CDR2 FYNNEI. Deletions cut 3 bases from V and 1 base from J, with 9 bases between. This CDR3 comprises 14 residues. The CDR3 here is CASSDRRTNTEAFF. Here the CDR3 DNA reads TGTGCCAGCAGTGACAGGCGGACGAACACTGAAGCTTTCTTT.

The chain recombines TRBV12-3 or TRBV12-4 with TRBJ1-2; 7 bases map to TRBD1. CDR3 length: 14 residues. V was clipped by 3 bases and J by 7 bases; unmatched bases: 8. This chain's CDR3 is CASSFRTGLFGYTF. CDR3 nucleotide sequence: TGTGCCAGCAGTTTTAGGACAGGCCTCTTTGGCTACACCTTC.

The chain links TRBV28 to TRBJ2-5; D is ambiguous. The CDR3 has 12 residues. V lost 6 bases to trimming and J lost 6 bases, with 11 bases between them. From germline, CDR1 is MDHEN and CDR2 SYDVKM. CDR3 sequence: CASSSFRKTQYF. In DNA form, the CDR3 reads TGTGCCAGCAGCTCTTTTCGAAAGACCCAGTACTTC.

This sequence joins TRBV6-2 or TRBV6-3 and TRBJ2-6; D uncertain. CDR3 length equals 16 residues. Trimming left V 0 bases short and J 3 bases short, with 9 bases between. Germline V gene sequence: CDR1 MNHEY, CDR2 SVGEGT. The CDR3 loop is CASSYSSISGANVLTF. In nucleotides, the CDR3 is TGTGCCAGCAGTTACTCGAGTATAAGTGGGGCCAACGTCCTGACTTTC.

The rearrangement uses TRBV2 and TRBJ2-7, with 12 bases aligning to TRBD1. This CDR3 has 15 residues. CDR1 and CDR2 (germline): SNHLY, FYNNEI. J was trimmed by 5 bases and V by 6 bases; bases with no gene match: 8. This CDR3 is CASRAPGTGGNEQYF. The CDR3 DNA is TGTGCCAGCAGGGCCCCAGGGACAGGGGGCAACGAGCAGTACTTC.

The rearrangement links TRBV11-2 to TRBJ2-7; 7 bases map to TRBD2. J gave up 5 bases and V 5 bases, and 21 bases lay outside the gene matches. CDR3 length: 18 residues. In germline, CDR1 is SGHAT, CDR2 FQNNGV. The CDR3 DNA reads TGTGCCAGCAGCCCTGTGGGAGGGAGGGTACCAGCAATCCACGAGCAGTACTTC. Translating it yields CASSPVGGRVPAIHEQYF.

The chain joins TRBV28 to TRBJ2-7, with 12 bases identical to TRBD2. V lost 6 bases, J lost 7 bases, and 19 bases stayed unmatched. This CDR3 region has 18 residues. Per the germline V gene, CDR1 is MDHEN and CDR2 is SYDVKM. In DNA form, the CDR3 reads TGTGCCAGCAGCTTGACTAGCGGGAGAGGAGGGCTGGGATTTGAGCAGTACTTC. This codes for CASSLTSGRGGLGFEQYF.

This clonotype was seen at least ten times. The chain is built from TRBV6-5 and TRBJ1-6, with a tentative D call TRBD1 (6 bases). CDR1 is MNHEY and CDR2 is SVGAGI in the germline V gene. This CDR3 has 15 amino acids. The V gene lost 0 bases and the J gene lost 7 bases, with 10 bases spanning the gap. The CDR3, as DNA: TGTGCCAGCAGTTACTCGAGTAGGGGGAATTCACCCCTCCACTTT. Translating gives CASSYSSRGNSPLHF.

Ten or more counts support this clonotype. V usage is TRBV11-2 and J usage is TRBJ2-7; D not certain. V was shortened by 3 bases and J by 0 bases, with 9 bases between the two germline ends. The CDR3 consists of 14 residues. The germline V gene has CDR1 SGHAT and CDR2 FQNNGV. For the CDR3, the DNA is TGTGCCAGCAGCTTTGCCCTGGCCTCCTACGAGCAGTACTTC. Its translation: CASSFALASYEQYF.

This clonotype was detected only a few times. V and J are TRBV12-5 and TRBJ2-5; a possible D gene is TRBD1 (5 bases). CDR3 length: 13 residues. The ends were cut back, 7 bases at V and 3 bases at J, with 12 bases in the middle. Germline assignment: CDR1 LGHNT and CDR2 FRNRAP. The CDR3 loop reads CASATTDKETQYF. The CDR3 nucleotides are TGTGCTAGTGCCACGACAGATAAAGAGACCCAGTACTTC.

This chain connects TRBV12-3 or TRBV12-4 to TRBJ2-5; D is possibly TRBD1 or TRBD2 (6 bases each). CDR3 length: 15 amino acids. The germline V and J ends were trimmed by 8 bases and 5 bases, with 21 bases remaining between them. CDR3: CASATSTGRGETQYF. The DNA for the CDR3 is TGTGCCAGCGCCACCTCGACAGGACGGGGGGAGACCCAGTACTTC.

In this sample, this clonotype turned up many times. This chain links TRBV6-2 or TRBV6-3 with TRBJ2-5; 9 positions agree with TRBD1. With V trimmed by 5 bases and J by 5 bases, 9 bases remained unmatched. Germline V gene data show CDR1 as MNHEY and CDR2 as SVGEGT. The CDR3 totals 15 residues. CDR3 sequence: CASSKGQGVSETQYF. The CDR3 region has the DNA TGTGCCAGCAGTAAGGGACAGGGTGTATCGGAGACCCAGTACTTC.

This clonotype was seen ten or more times. V usage is TRBV7-9 and J usage is TRBJ2-2, with D uncertain. Trimming removed 5 bases at V and 5 bases at J, with 12 bases between. Germline lookup yields CDR1 SEHNR and CDR2 FQNEAQ (reference sequence). CDR3 length: 14 amino acids. The CDR3 sequence is CASSLEFATGELFF. CDR3 in DNA: TGTGCCAGCAGCCTAGAATTCGCGACCGGGGAGCTGTTTTTT.

In this sample, this clonotype turned up once. The chain carries TRBV6-4 and TRBJ2-6, with 11 bases lining up with TRBD1. V gave up 4 bases and J gave up 2 bases; unmatched junction bases: 10. Germline V gene lookup returns CDR1 MRHNA and CDR2 SNTAGT. CDR3 length: 19 residues. CDR3 sequence reads: CASSAPGTGGSTGANVLTF. The CDR3, as DNA: TGTGCCAGCAGTGCTCCCGGGACAGGGGGTTCCACTGGGGCCAACGTCCTGACTTTC.

In this sample, this clonotype turned up many times. Mismatch with germline at one junction end may stem from a read error. The chain couples TRBV4-3 to TRBJ2-7, with D possibly TRBD2 on 6 matching bases. Germline V lookup: CDR1 LGHNA, CDR2 YSLEER. The CDR3 is 15 amino acids. The CDR3 coding sequence is TGCGCCAGCAGCCCCATGGCGGGATCCGGCTACGGGCAGTACTTC. Protein product: CASSPMAGSGYGQYF.

This clonotype was recorded many times. The V gene is TRBV20-1, the J gene TRBJ2-7; TRBD1 matches 7 bases. The V and J ends lost 5 bases and 4 bases, in that order; junction bases with no gene match: 11. Looked up from germline, CDR1 is DFQATT and CDR2 is SNEGSKA (reference sequence). The CDR3 spans 14 residues. In nucleotides, the CDR3 is TGCAGTGCTTCTCCTACGGACAGGTTTTACGAGCAGTACTTC. As protein: CSASPTDRFYEQYF.

Many counts were recorded for this clonotype. J is TRBJ2-7 and V is TRBV3-1; D may be TRBD1 or TRBD2 (5 bases each). Germline lookup yields CDR1 LGHDT and CDR2 YNNKEL (reference sequence). V was shortened by 1 base and J by 4 bases, with 17 bases between the two germline ends. This CDR3 is built from 16 residues. The CDR3 DNA reads TGTGCCAGCAGCCAAGTGTCGGGACGGGACCGATACGAGCAGTACTTC. Amino acid sequence: CASSQVSGRDRYEQYF.

This clonotype was counted once. The chain combines TRBV28 with TRBJ2-6; 10 bases match TRBD2. J gave up 4 bases and V 8 bases, and 8 bases lay outside the gene matches. CDR1 and CDR2 (germline): MDHEN, SYDVKM. This CDR3 has 16 amino acids. CDR3 protein: CASATSGTAGANVLTF. CDR3 sequence (DNA): TGTGCCAGCGCAACTAGCGGGACGGCAGGGGCCAACGTCCTGACTTTC.

J is TRBJ1-2 and V is TRBV12-3 or TRBV12-4, with no clear D. This CDR3 contains 13 residues. V was pared by 6 bases and J by 1 base, with 9 bases between. The DNA of the CDR3 is TGTGCCAGCAGCTGGGCAGTTAACTATGGCTACACCTTC. Translated, it gives CASSWAVNYGYTF.

This clonotype was counted ten times or more. The chain recombines TRBV12-3 or TRBV12-4 with TRBJ2-3, with 9 bases aligning to TRBD1. V shed 4 bases and J 2 bases; nucleotides not matched to a gene: 7. The CDR3 has 16 amino acids. For the CDR3, the DNA is TGTGCCAGCAGTTCAACCGGGACAGGGTTCACAGATACGCAGTATTTT. Encoded protein: CASSSTGTGFTDTQYF.

J is TRBJ1-2 and V is TRBV24-1; D ambiguous. The CDR3 sequence is 13 residues long. V lost 0 bases to trimming and J lost 7 bases, with 8 bases between them. Germline loops: CDR1 KGHDR, CDR2 SFDVKD. The CDR3 here is CATSDLDVGGYTF. The CDR3 coding sequence is TGTGCCACCAGTGATTTGGACGTTGGTGGCTACACCTTC.

This clonotype appeared many times. V and J are TRBV7-2 and TRBJ1-2; D not resolved. CDR3 size: 14 residues. CDR1 is SGHTA and CDR2 is FQGNSA in the germline V gene. Trimming stripped 2 bases from V and 3 bases from J, with 10 bases between. CDR3 in amino acids: CASSLSPADYGYTF. CDR3 sequence (DNA): TGTGCCAGCAGCTTATCGCCCGCAGACTATGGCTACACCTTC.